This paragraph reports one T cell receptor beta chain. Its antigen is unknown. These data originate in a study of pediatric ulcerative colitis. Findings and caveats of the study: Blood-rectal clonal overlap within each person was significantly higher in ulcerative colitis patients than controls. No controls had the two rectal clonotypes shared by ulcerative colitis patients.

V was cut by 0 bases and J by 0 bases, with 8 bases left in between. This CDR3 is built from 15 residues. Germline lookup yields CDR1 MNHEY and CDR2 SVGAGI. Rectal tissue came from one to two pinch biopsies taken at colonoscopy. The repertoire was sequenced with immunoSEQ multiplex PCR; TCRdb's copy has only in-frame clones and lacks some. The sample carries more than 15,000 clones, about 76% recorded once. V usage is TRBV6-5 and J usage is TRBJ1-1; D is undetermined. Source material: gut tissue. The clonotype comes from a girl aged 10 to 17 with moderate ulcerative colitis. CDR3 sequence (DNA): TGTGCCAGCAGTTACTCGAGGATCTTGAACACTGAAGCTTTCTTT. Residues: CASSYSRILNTEAFF.